This T cell receptor (beta chain) is from a study of blood T cell repertoires in COVID-19. Study-level background: The United States, Italy and Spain provided the acute and convalescent COVID-19 samples.

Original handling: It was from reference gene primer amplification that nucleated cell counts were estimated. Sequencing used immunoSEQ multiplex PCR; TCRdb keeps in-frame clones, though not all of them. V and J calls plus clone size are reproduced from that table; the DNA served to infer D and trimming. The sample yields some 270,000 clones, 86% seen once. Per the germline V gene, CDR1 is SGHNT and CDR2 is YYREEE (reference sequence). The V and J ends lost 4 bases and 1 base, in that order; junction bases with no gene match: 8. The CDR3 is 16 amino acids. V is TRBV5-4 and J is TRBJ2-1; 7 nucleotides align to TRBD1. Source material: peripheral blood. The TCR was taken from an older woman who had recovered from COVID-19. In DNA, the CDR3 is TGTGCCAGCAGCACAGACAGGGATTTGTCCTACAATGAGCAGTTCTTC. It is translated as CASSTDRDLSYNEQFF.